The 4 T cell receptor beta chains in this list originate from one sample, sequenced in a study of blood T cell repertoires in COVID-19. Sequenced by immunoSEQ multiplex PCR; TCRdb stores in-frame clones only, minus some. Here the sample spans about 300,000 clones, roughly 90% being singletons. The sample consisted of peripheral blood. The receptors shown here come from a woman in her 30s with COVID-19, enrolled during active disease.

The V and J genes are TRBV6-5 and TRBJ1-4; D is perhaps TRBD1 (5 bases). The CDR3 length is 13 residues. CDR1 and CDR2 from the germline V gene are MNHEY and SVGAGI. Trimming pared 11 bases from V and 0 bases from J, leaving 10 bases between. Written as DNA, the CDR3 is TGTGCCCACAGGCGAGCAACTAATGAAAAACTGTTTTTT. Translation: CAHRRATNEKLFF.

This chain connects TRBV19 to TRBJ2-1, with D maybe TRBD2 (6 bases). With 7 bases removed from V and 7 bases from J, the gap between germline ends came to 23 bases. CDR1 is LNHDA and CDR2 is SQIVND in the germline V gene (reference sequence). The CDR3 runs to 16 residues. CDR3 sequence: CASKARPGLSRNEQFF. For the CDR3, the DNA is TGTGCCAGTAAAGCCCGACCCGGACTATCTCGGAATGAGCAGTTCTTC. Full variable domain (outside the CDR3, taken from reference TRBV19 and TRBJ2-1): DGGITQSPKYLFRKEGQNVTLSCEQNLNHDAMYWYRQDPGQGLRLIYYSQIVNDFQKGDIAEGYSVSREKKESFPLTVTSAQKNPTAFYLCASKARPGLSRNEQFFGPGTRLTVL.

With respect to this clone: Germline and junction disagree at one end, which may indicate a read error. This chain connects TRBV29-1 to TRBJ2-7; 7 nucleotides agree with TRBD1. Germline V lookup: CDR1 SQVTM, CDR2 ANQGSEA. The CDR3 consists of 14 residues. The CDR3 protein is CSVEVDRASYEQYF. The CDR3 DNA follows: TGCAGCGTGGAAGTCGACAGGGCTTCCTACGAGCAGTACTTC.

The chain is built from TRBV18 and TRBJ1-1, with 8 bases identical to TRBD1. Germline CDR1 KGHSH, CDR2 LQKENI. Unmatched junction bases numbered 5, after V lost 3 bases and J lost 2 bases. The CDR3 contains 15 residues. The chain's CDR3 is CASSPRQGFNTEAFF. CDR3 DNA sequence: TGTGCCAGCTCACCCCGACAGGGGTTTAACACTGAAGCTTTCTTT.